The rows below give T cell receptor beta chains drawn from one sample of a study of T cells in Graves' hyperthyroidism and ophthalmopathy. TCRdb re-analysed the multiplex PCR reads in MiXCR, keeping a single row per CDR3 protein. The sample consists of about 760,000 distinct CDR3 sequences, under 45% of them appearing once. Sequencing was done on a sample of blood. The receptors here all came from a woman aged 35 to 49 with Graves' hyperthyroidism. Both conserved end residues are part of each CDR3. Fields, in order: J gene, clone size, V gene, D gene, CDR3 DNA, CDR3 protein. D genes are given only for firm matches. Clone size is stated in some rows and not others, as once, few, many or a class when expanded.

j_call: TRBJ2-2
clone_size: few
v_call: TRBV20-1
d_call: .
cdr3_nt: TGCAGTGCTAGAATAGTGGGGCGCAGGAACACCGGGGAGCTGTTTTTT
cdr3_aa: CSARIVGRRNTGELFF

j_call: TRBJ2-6
clone_size: many
v_call: TRBV2
d_call: TRBD1
cdr3_nt: TGTGCCAGCAGTGAAGGGACAGGGACCGGGGCCAACGTCCTGACTTTC
cdr3_aa: CASSEGTGTGANVLTF

j_call: TRBJ2-7
clone_size: few
v_call: TRBV20-1
d_call: .
cdr3_nt: TGCAGTGCCCTTGGACCGTACTACGAGCAGTACTTC
cdr3_aa: CSALGPYYEQYF

j_call: TRBJ1-1
clone_size: many
v_call: TRBV9
d_call: .
cdr3_nt: TGTGCCAGCAGCCCTGGGGGGCAGAACACTGAAGCTTTCTTT
cdr3_aa: CASSPGGQNTEAFF

j_call: TRBJ1-6
clone_size: many
v_call: TRBV7-8
d_call: .
cdr3_nt: TGTGCCAGCAGCCCTCGGACGGAGGGTTCACCCCTCCACTTT
cdr3_aa: CASSPRTEGSPLHF

j_call: TRBJ2-3
clone_size: .
v_call: TRBV2
d_call: TRBD2
cdr3_nt: TGTGCCAGCAGTTCCGGGACTAGCGGTCCAGGAGATACGCAGTATTTT
cdr3_aa: CASSSGTSGPGDTQYF

j_call: TRBJ2-3
clone_size: .
v_call: TRBV6-6
d_call: .
cdr3_nt: TGTGCCAGCAGTGAGCGTTTTGGTACGCAGTATTTT
cdr3_aa: CASSERFGTQYF

j_call: TRBJ2-2
clone_size: many
v_call: TRBV10-2
d_call: .
cdr3_nt: TGCGCCAGCAGTGATTGGAGGGTGGGCACCGGGGAGCTGTTTTTT
cdr3_aa: CASSDWRVGTGELFF

j_call: TRBJ1-2
clone_size: .
v_call: TRBV12-3/TRBV12-4
d_call: .
cdr3_nt: TGTGCCAGCAGCCAATCGGGGGGCGCGAATGGCTACACCTTC
cdr3_aa: CASSQSGGANGYTF

j_call: TRBJ1-1
clone_size: many
v_call: TRBV7-2
d_call: .
cdr3_nt: TGTGCCAGCAGCACCGGAGGACAGTCCACTGAAGCTTTCTTT
cdr3_aa: CASSTGGQSTEAFF

j_call: TRBJ1-2
clone_size: .
v_call: TRBV15
d_call: .
cdr3_nt: TGTGCCACCAGCAGTGCTCGGGACTTCTATGGCTACACCTTC
cdr3_aa: CATSSARDFYGYTF

j_call: TRBJ1-1
clone_size: many
v_call: TRBV4-3
d_call: .
cdr3_nt: TGCGCCAGCAGCCATCACAAGGGTCTGGGGACTGAAGCTTTCTTT
cdr3_aa: CASSHHKGLGTEAFF

j_call: TRBJ2-5
clone_size: many
v_call: TRBV7-9
d_call: .
cdr3_nt: TGTGCCAGCACCATGTCGGGGGCTGGAGAGACCCAGTACTTC
cdr3_aa: CASTMSGAGETQYF

j_call: TRBJ1-2
clone_size: .
v_call: TRBV10-3
d_call: .
cdr3_nt: TGTGCCAGCAGTACAGCCGGGAAACCTACCTATGGCTACACCTTC
cdr3_aa: CASSTAGKPTYGYTF

j_call: TRBJ1-2
clone_size: many
v_call: TRBV5-1
d_call: TRBD1
cdr3_nt: TGCGCCAGCAGCTTGGATGGACAGGGATATGGCTACACCTTC
cdr3_aa: CASSLDGQGYGYTF

j_call: TRBJ2-5
clone_size: many
v_call: TRBV11-2
d_call: .
cdr3_nt: TGTGCCAGCAGCTTCGACAGGACCCCCGGGGAGACCCAGTACTTC
cdr3_aa: CASSFDRTPGETQYF

j_call: TRBJ2-5
clone_size: .
v_call: TRBV2
d_call: TRBD2
cdr3_nt: TGTTCAACGAGGGGAGGGGCAGAGACCCAGTACTTC
cdr3_aa: CSTRGGAETQYF

j_call: TRBJ1-5
clone_size: .
v_call: TRBV12-3/TRBV12-4
d_call: .
cdr3_nt: TGTGCCAGCAGTTATGGTGGAAAGGATAGCCAGCATTTT
cdr3_aa: CASSYGGKDSQHF

j_call: TRBJ2-2
clone_size: .
v_call: TRBV12-5
d_call: .
cdr3_nt: TGTGCTAGTGCCCCCTTCGGTGGGGAGCTGTTTTTT
cdr3_aa: CASAPFGGELFF

j_call: TRBJ1-1
clone_size: .
v_call: TRBV10-3
d_call: TRBD1
cdr3_nt: TGTGCCATCAGTGGGACAGGGGGCAGGGACACTGAAGCTTTCTTT
cdr3_aa: CAISGTGGRDTEAFF

j_call: TRBJ2-7
clone_size: few
v_call: TRBV7-9
d_call: TRBD1
cdr3_nt: TGTGCCAGCAGCAGGATGGACAGGGGATTTTACGAGCAGTACTTC
cdr3_aa: CASSRMDRGFYEQYF

j_call: TRBJ1-2
clone_size: few
v_call: TRBV28
d_call: .
cdr3_nt: TGTGCCAGCAGTTTATCAGGGCAGGTCTATGGCTACACCTTC
cdr3_aa: CASSLSGQVYGYTF

j_call: TRBJ1-3
clone_size: .
v_call: TRBV7-2
d_call: .
cdr3_nt: TGTGCCAGCAGCCAAGACGGGGGGGCGAGGGGAAACACCATATATTTT
cdr3_aa: CASSQDGGARGNTIYF

j_call: TRBJ2-2
clone_size: .
v_call: TRBV6-5
d_call: .
cdr3_nt: TGTGCCAGCAGTTATCACCTCAGCGCCGGGGAGCTGTTTTTT
cdr3_aa: CASSYHLSAGELFF

j_call: TRBJ2-2
clone_size: many
v_call: TRBV12-3/TRBV12-4
d_call: .
cdr3_nt: TGTGCCAGCAGTTTTCGGGGAGAACTGTTTTTT
cdr3_aa: CASSFRGELFF

j_call: TRBJ1-1
clone_size: few
v_call: TRBV18
d_call: .
cdr3_nt: TGTGCCAGCTCACCAGGCAGCAGCACTGAAGCTTTCTTT
cdr3_aa: CASSPGSSTEAFF

j_call: TRBJ1-6
clone_size: .
v_call: TRBV27
d_call: .
cdr3_nt: TGTGCCTGCCCGGGTCGGATCTCACCCCTCCACTTT
cdr3_aa: CACPGRISPLHF

j_call: TRBJ1-2
clone_size: few
v_call: TRBV20-1
d_call: TRBD1
cdr3_nt: TGCAGTGCTCCTCGAGGGGGCGGGTCCTCTGGCTACACCTTC
cdr3_aa: CSAPRGGGSSGYTF

j_call: TRBJ1-2
clone_size: many
v_call: TRBV20-1
d_call: .
cdr3_nt: TGCAGTTGGATAGCGCGCGTTGGGCAGTACGGCGATGAGACCTTC
cdr3_aa: CSWIARVGQYGDETF

j_call: TRBJ1-2
clone_size: few
v_call: TRBV7-2
d_call: TRBD1
cdr3_nt: TGTGCCAGCAGCTACCGACAGGGGGGCTATGGCTACACCTTC
cdr3_aa: CASSYRQGGYGYTF

j_call: TRBJ2-7
clone_size: few
v_call: TRBV5-8
d_call: TRBD1
cdr3_nt: TGTGCCAGCAGCGCGTCCGGGACAGGGTTCGGCGAGCAGTACTTC
cdr3_aa: CASSASGTGFGEQYF

j_call: TRBJ2-7
clone_size: many
v_call: TRBV7-2
d_call: .
cdr3_nt: TGTGCCAGCAGCTTAGCCGCGGGATGGTCGGTAGGCGAGCAGTACTTC
cdr3_aa: CASSLAAGWSVGEQYF

j_call: TRBJ2-7
clone_size: once
v_call: TRBV24-1
d_call: TRBD1
cdr3_nt: TGTGCCACCGGGACAGGGACATCCTACGAGCAGTACTTC
cdr3_aa: CATGTGTSYEQYF

j_call: TRBJ1-2
clone_size: few
v_call: TRBV28
d_call: TRBD1
cdr3_nt: TGTGCCAGCAGTACCCTGACAGGGGCCAACTATGGCTACACCTTC
cdr3_aa: CASSTLTGANYGYTF

j_call: TRBJ1-2
clone_size: many
v_call: TRBV2
d_call: .
cdr3_nt: TGTGCCAGCAGTGTAGAGGAAAACTATGGCTACACCTTC
cdr3_aa: CASSVEENYGYTF

j_call: TRBJ2-7
clone_size: .
v_call: TRBV29-1
d_call: .
cdr3_nt: TGCAGCCTAAGGCAGGAACGCTCCTACGAGCAGTACTTC
cdr3_aa: CSLRQERSYEQYF

j_call: TRBJ2-7
clone_size: many
v_call: TRBV7-2
d_call: .
cdr3_nt: TGTGCCAGCAGTCTGGGCGGCGGGGAGCAGTACTTC
cdr3_aa: CASSLGGGEQYF

j_call: TRBJ1-5
clone_size: few
v_call: TRBV19
d_call: .
cdr3_nt: TGTGCCAGTACAGTCTGGGGTCAGCCCCAGCATTTT
cdr3_aa: CASTVWGQPQHF

j_call: TRBJ2-7
clone_size: many
v_call: TRBV20-1
d_call: .
cdr3_nt: TGCAGTGCTAGCAAAGAAACCGCCTACGAGCAGTACTTC
cdr3_aa: CSASKETAYEQYF

j_call: TRBJ1-1
clone_size: .
v_call: TRBV12-3/TRBV12-4
d_call: .
cdr3_nt: TGTGCCAGCAGTTTAGGGGTAGTTACCAAGAACACTGAAGCTTTCTTT
cdr3_aa: CASSLGVVTKNTEAFF